This is a list of T cell receptor beta chains from one sample in a study of blood T cell repertoires in COVID-19. Clones were sequenced by immunoSEQ multiplex PCR, and TCRdb holds only the in-frame ones, with some missing. The table has about 120,000 clones, approximately 74% seen once. The sample taken for sequencing was peripheral blood. These receptors were taken from a man aged 55 to 69 with acute or convalescent COVID-19. Each CDR3 is given without its conserved first and last residue. D genes are given only for firm matches.

ASRYDRGVSTDTQY | TRBD1 | TRBV5-1 | 14
ASSFWDSPYGYT | TRBD1 | TRBV27 | 12
AREIMTGGGGDTQY | . | TRBV11-3 | 14
ASSSAGTGSNEQY | TRBD1 | TRBV27 | 13
ASSPGQSDPQH | TRBD1 | TRBV18 | 11
ASSFGRNAPF | . | TRBV5-6 | 10
ASRQLSNTGELF | . | TRBV5-1 | 12
ASSPHSGRGAEQY | . | TRBV7-2 | 13
ASSPWDRAVYGYT | TRBD1 | TRBV7-9 | 13
ASSAGRRYNEQF | . | TRBV5-6 | 12
ASRAGGYEQY | . | TRBV2 | 10
ASSQGPGANVLT | . | TRBV3-1/TRBV3-2 | 12
ASSSSGGDTQY | TRBD2 | TRBV28 | 11
ASSVGGAANTIY | . | TRBV9 | 12
ASSVAQGRSTDTQY | . | TRBV9 | 14
ASSSKGAGANVLT | . | TRBV7-2 | 13
ASSPADQGLEAF | . | TRBV18 | 12
ASSPWTGSNTEAF | TRBD1 | TRBV7-9 | 13
ASSEYWGTQETQY | . | TRBV25-1 | 13